Sequencing of this TCR beta chain was carried out in a study of shared clonotypes between healthy human individuals. Study-level results: Richness estimates generally favored naive over memory subsets.

Sequenced by immunoSEQ multiplex PCR; TCRdb stores in-frame clones only, minus some. Of about 2.3 million clones in the sample, around 92% were seen once. This CDR3 has 15 residues. CDR1 and CDR2 from the germline V gene are SGDLS and YYNGEE. V was pared by 3 bases and J by 8 bases, with 11 bases of the junction left unmatched. About this clone itself: Its matching antigen is unknown.

The receptor was derived from a man aged 18 to 35 in good health. Some clones in this sample may be carry-over from other donors' samples. The sample comprised naive CD4+ T cells from PBMCs. Subset: CD45RA+ positively selected. The chain employs TRBV9 and TRBJ1-2; 9 bases align to TRBD1. CDR3 residues: CASSAGTGRRRGYTF. Here the CDR3 DNA reads TGTGCCAGCAGCGCGGGGACAGGGAGGCGTAGAGGCTACACCTTC.